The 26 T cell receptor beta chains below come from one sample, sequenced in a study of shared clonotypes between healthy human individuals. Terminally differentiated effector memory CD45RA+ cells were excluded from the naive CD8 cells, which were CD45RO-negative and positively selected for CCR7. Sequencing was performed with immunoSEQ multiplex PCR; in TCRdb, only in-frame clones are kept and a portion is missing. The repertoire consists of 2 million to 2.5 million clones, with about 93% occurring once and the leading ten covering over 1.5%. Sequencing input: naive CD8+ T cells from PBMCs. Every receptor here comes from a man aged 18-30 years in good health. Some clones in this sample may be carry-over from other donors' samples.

CDR3 residues: CASNDGTSGRVYNEQFF. The CDR3 nucleotides read TGCGCCAGCAACGACGGGACTAGCGGGAGGGTTTACAATGAGCAGTTCTTC. The chain links TRBV10-2 to TRBJ2-1, with 16 bases that match TRBD2. The V and J ends lost 7 bases and 4 bases, in that order; junction bases with no gene match: 7. Germline CDR1 reads WSHSY; CDR2 reads SAAADI. CDR3 size: 17 residues.

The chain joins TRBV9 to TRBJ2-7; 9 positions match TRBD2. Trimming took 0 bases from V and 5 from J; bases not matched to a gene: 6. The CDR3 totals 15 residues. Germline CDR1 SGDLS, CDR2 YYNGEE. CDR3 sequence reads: CASSVAPGLANEQYF. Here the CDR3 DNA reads TGTGCCAGCAGCGTAGCTCCGGGACTAGCAAACGAGCAGTACTTC.

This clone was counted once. As DNA, the CDR3 is TGCGCCAGCAGCTTCGGCCAGGGCCCCCATGAGCAGTTCTTC. Translation gives CASSFGQGPHEQFF. The chain is built from TRBV5-1 and TRBJ2-1; the D gene is possibly TRBD1 (5 bases). The CDR3 spans 14 residues. Between the trimmed V and J ends, which lost 2 bases and 8 bases, there was a span of 14 bases. The germline V gene has CDR1 SGHRS and CDR2 YFSETQ.

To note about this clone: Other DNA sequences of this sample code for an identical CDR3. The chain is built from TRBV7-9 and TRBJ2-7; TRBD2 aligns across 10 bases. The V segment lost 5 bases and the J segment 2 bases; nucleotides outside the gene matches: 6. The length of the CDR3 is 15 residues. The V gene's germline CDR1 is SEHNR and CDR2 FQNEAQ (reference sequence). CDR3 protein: CASSPTSGRAYEQYF. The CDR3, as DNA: TGTGCCAGCAGCCCAACCAGCGGGAGGGCCTACGAGCAGTACTTC. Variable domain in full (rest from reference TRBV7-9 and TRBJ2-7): DTGVSQNPRHKITKRGQNVTFRCDPISEHNRLYWYRQTLGQGPEFLTYFQNEAQLEKSRLLSDRFSAERPKGSFSTLEIQRTEQGDSAMYLCASSPTSGRAYEQYFGPGTRLTVT.

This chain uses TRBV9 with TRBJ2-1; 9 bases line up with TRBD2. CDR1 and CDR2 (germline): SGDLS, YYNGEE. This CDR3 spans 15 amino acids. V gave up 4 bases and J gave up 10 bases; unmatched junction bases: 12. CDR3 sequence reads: CASSPTGGRAGEQFF. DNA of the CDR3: TGTGCCAGCAGCCCGACCGGCGGGAGGGCCGGGGAGCAGTTCTTC. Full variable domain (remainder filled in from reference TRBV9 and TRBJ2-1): DSGVTQTPKHLITATGQRVTLRCSPRSGDLSVYWYQQSLDQGLQFLIQYYNGEERAKGNILERFSAQQFPDLHSELNLSSLELGDSALYFCASSPTGGRAGEQFFGPGTRLTVL.

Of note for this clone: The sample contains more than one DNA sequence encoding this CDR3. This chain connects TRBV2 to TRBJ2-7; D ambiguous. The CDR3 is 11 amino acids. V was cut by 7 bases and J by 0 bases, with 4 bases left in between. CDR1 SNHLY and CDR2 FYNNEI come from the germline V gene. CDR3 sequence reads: CASISSYEQYF. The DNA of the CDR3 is TGTGCCAGCATAAGCTCCTACGAGCAGTACTTC.

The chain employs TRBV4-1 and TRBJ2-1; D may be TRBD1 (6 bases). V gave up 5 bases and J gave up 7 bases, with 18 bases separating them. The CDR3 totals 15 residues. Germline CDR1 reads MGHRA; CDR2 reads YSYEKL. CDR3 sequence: CASSARDIPGNEQFF. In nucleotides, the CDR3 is TGCGCCAGCAGCGCCCGGGACATCCCGGGAAATGAGCAGTTCTTC.

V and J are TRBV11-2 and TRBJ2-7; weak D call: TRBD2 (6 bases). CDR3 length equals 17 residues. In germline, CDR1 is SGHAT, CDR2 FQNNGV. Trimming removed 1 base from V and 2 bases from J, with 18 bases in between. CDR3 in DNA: TGTGCCAGCAGCTTAGTGCGAGGCGGAGGGGCGGCCTACGAGCAGTACTTC. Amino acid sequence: CASSLVRGGGAAYEQYF.

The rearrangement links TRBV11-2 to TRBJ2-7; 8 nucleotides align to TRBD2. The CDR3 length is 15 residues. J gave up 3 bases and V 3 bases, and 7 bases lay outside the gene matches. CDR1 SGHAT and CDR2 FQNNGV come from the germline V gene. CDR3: CASSLGGGNLYEQYF. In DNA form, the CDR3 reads TGTGCCAGCAGCTTGGGCGGGGGGAACCTCTACGAGCAGTACTTC.

CDR3 region: CSVADRSTHEQYF. The CDR3 region has the DNA TGCAGCGTTGCAGACAGGTCCACGCACGAGCAGTACTTC. V usage is TRBV29-1 and J usage is TRBJ2-7; the D gene is possibly TRBD1 (6 bases). Per the germline V gene, CDR1 is SQVTM and CDR2 is ANQGSEA. CDR3 length: 13 amino acids. V was clipped by 4 bases and J by 5 bases, with 15 bases between them.

The CDR3 protein is CASSPSSSSFYNEQFF. The CDR3 nucleotides read TGTGCCAGCTCACCCAGCAGTAGCAGCTTTTACAATGAGCAGTTCTTC. The genes are TRBV18 and TRBJ2-1; D unclear. The germline gives CDR1 KGHSH, CDR2 LQKENI. The CDR3 contains 16 residues. Trimming left V 3 bases short and J 4 bases short, with 16 bases between.

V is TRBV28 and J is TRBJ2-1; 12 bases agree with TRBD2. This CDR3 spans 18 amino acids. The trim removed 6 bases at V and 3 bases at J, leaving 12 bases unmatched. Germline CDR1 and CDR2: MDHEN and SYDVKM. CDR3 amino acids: CASRFRPSGRADYNEQFF. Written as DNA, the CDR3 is TGTGCCAGCAGATTTAGACCTAGCGGGAGGGCCGACTACAATGAGCAGTTCTTC.

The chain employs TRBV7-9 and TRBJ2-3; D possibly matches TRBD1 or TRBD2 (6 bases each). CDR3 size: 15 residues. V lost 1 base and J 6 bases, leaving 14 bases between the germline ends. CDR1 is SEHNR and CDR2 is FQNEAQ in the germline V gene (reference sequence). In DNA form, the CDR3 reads TGTGCCAGCAGCTTAGTCGGCGGAGGGGGGGATACGCAGTATTTT. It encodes CASSLVGGGGDTQYF. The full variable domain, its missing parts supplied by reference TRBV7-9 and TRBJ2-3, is DTGVSQNPRHKITKRGQNVTFRCDPISEHNRLYWYRQTLGQGPEFLTYFQNEAQLEKSRLLSDRFSAERPKGSFSTLEIQRTEQGDSAMYLCASSLVGGGGDTQYFGPGTRLTVL.

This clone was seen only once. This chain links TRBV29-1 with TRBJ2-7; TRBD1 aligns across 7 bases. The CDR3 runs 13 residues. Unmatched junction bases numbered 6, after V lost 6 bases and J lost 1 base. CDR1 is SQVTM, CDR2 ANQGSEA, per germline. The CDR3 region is CSVMTGPSYEQYF. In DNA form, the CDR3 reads TGCAGCGTGATGACAGGGCCTTCCTACGAGCAGTACTTC.

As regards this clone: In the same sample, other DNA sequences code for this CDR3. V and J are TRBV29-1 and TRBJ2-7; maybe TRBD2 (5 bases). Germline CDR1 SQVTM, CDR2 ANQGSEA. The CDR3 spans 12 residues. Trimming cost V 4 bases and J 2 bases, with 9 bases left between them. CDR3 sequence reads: CSVATGTYEQYF. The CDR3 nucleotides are TGCAGCGTTGCGACCGGGACCTACGAGCAGTACTTC.

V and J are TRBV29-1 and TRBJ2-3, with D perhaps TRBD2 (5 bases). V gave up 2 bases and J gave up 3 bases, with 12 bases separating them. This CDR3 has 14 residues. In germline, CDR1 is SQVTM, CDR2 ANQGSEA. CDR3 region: CSVEHEGRTDTQYF. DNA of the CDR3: TGCAGCGTTGAACACGAGGGTAGGACAGATACGCAGTATTTT.

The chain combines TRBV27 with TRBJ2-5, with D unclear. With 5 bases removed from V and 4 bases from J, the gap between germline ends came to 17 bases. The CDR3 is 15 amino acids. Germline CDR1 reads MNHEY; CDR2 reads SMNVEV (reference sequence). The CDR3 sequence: CASSPETVVGETQYF. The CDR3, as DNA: TGTGCCAGCAGTCCCGAGACGGTGGTAGGAGAGACCCAGTACTTC.

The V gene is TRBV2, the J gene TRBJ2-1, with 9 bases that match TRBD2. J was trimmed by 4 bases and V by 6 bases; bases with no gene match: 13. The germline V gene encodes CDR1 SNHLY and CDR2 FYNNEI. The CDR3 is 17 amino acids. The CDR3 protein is CASSAASGTSPYNEQFF. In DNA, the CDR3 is TGTGCCAGCAGCGCCGCCTCAGGGACTAGCCCTTACAATGAGCAGTTCTTC.

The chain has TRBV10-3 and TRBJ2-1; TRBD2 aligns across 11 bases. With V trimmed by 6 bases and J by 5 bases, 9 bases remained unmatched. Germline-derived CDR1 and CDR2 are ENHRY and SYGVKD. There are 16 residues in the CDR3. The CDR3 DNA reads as TGTGCCATCAGAACCACGACTAGCGGGGTCGACAATGAGCAGTTCTTC. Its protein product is CAIRTTTSGVDNEQFF.

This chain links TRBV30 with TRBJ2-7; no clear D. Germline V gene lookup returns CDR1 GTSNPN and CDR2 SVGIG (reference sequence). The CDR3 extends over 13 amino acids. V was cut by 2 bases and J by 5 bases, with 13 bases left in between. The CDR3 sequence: CAWSQQPWDEQYF. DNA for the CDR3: TGTGCCTGGAGTCAGCAGCCCTGGGACGAGCAGTACTTC.

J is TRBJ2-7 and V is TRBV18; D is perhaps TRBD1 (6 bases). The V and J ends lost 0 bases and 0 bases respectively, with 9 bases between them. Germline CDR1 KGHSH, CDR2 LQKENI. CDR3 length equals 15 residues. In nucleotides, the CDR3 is TGTGCCAGCTCACCACCGACAGGCCCCTCCTACGAGCAGTACTTC. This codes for CASSPPTGPSYEQYF.

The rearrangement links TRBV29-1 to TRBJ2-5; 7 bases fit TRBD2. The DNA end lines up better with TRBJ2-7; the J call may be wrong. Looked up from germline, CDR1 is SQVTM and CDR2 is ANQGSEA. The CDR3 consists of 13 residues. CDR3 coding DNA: TGCAGCGCCTTGGGGGGGAGCTCCTACGAGCAGTACTTC. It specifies CSALGGSSYEQYF.

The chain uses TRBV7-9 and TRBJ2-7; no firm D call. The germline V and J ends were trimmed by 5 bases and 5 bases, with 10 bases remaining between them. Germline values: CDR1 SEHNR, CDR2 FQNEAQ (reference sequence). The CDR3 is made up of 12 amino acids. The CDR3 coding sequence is TGTGCCAGCAGCGCCGGAATCGACGAGCAGTACTTC. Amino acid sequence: CASSAGIDEQYF.

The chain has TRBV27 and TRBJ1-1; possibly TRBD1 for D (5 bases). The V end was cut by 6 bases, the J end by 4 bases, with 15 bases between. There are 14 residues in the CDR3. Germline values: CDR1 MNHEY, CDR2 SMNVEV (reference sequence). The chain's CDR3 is CASSNLTDSTEAFF. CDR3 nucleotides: TGTGCCAGCAGCAACCTGACAGACTCCACTGAAGCTTTCTTT.

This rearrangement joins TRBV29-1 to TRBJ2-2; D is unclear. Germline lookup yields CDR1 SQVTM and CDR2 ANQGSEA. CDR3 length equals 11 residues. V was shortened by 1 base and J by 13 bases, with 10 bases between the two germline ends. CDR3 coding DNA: TGCAGCGTTGAAGGCAGCTCGAGGCTGTTTTTT. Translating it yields CSVEGSSRLFF.

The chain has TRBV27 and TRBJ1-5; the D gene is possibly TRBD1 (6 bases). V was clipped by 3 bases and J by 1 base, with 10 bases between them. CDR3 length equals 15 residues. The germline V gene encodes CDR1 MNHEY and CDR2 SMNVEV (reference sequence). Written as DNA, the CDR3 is TGTGCCAGCAGTTTCCTTGGACAGAGCAATCAGCCCCAGCATTTT. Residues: CASSFLGQSNQPQHF.